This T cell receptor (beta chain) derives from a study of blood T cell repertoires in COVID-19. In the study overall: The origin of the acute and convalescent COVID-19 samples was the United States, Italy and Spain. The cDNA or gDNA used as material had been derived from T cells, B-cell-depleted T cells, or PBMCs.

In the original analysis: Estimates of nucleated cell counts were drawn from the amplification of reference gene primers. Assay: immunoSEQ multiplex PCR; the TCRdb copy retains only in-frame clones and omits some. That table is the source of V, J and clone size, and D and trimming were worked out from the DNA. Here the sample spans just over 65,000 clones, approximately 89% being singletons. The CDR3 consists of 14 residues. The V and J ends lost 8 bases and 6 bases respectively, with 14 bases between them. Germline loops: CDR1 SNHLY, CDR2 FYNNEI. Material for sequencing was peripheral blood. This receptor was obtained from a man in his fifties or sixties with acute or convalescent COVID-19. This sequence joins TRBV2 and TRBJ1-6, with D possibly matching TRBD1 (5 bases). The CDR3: CASLTQGFNSPLHF. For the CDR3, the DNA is TGTGCCAGCCTGACTCAGGGATTTAATTCACCCCTCCACTTT.